Listed here are 18 T cell receptor beta chains from one sample, sequenced in a study of CD8+ T cells in alopecia areata. Extracted RNA was reverse transcribed into cDNA, the sequencing template. Only in-frame clones appear in the TCRdb table, and some are missing; sequencing was by immunoSEQ multiplex PCR. The sample lists roughly 98,000 clones; 50% to 75% were seen once. The treatment is: oral pan-JAK inhibitor, 5-10 mg twice daily. Here the sequenced sample was CD8+ T cells sorted from blood, taken at week 4, from a patient treated with tofacitinib. The source of these receptors is a human donor with alopecia areata.

The CDR3 DNA sequence: TGTGCCAGCAGCTTCGTACAGCTGGTGCAGTACTTC. Amino acids: CASSFVQLVQYF. The chain joins TRBV7-9 to TRBJ2-7; D call uncertain. CDR3 length: 12 residues. Trimming shortened V by 3 bases and J by 9 bases, and 12 bases separated the two germline ends. Germline CDR1 SEHNR, CDR2 FQNEAQ (reference sequence).

This chain connects TRBV27 to TRBJ2-2; 8 nucleotides agree with TRBD2. After removal of 2 bases from V and 5 bases from J, the junction contained 4 bases not matched to a gene. The CDR3 length is 15 residues. Germline loops: CDR1 MNHEY, CDR2 SMNVEV (reference sequence). CDR3 sequence reads: CASSLLAGGTGELFF. DNA for the CDR3: TGTGCCAGCAGTTTACTGGCGGGGGGAACCGGGGAGCTGTTTTTT.

There are many counts of this clone. The CDR3 DNA sequence: TGTGCCAGCAGCTTAGATCTCGGGGAAACGAACACCGGGGAGCTGTTTTTT. Encoded protein: CASSLDLGETNTGELFF. The chain combines TRBV7-8 with TRBJ2-2; a possible D gene is TRBD2 (5 bases). Per the germline V gene, CDR1 is SGHVS and CDR2 is FQNEAQ. Deletions cut 1 base from V and 0 bases from J, with 12 bases between. The CDR3 extends over 17 amino acids.

The CDR3 DNA sequence: TGTGCCAGCAGCGGGGGACAGGCTAACTATGGCTACACCTTC. Its translation is CASSGGQANYGYTF. The V gene is TRBV7-9, the J gene TRBJ1-2; 8 bases align to TRBD1. The germline CDR1 and CDR2 sequences are SEHNR and FQNEAQ (reference sequence). V was pared by 5 bases and J by 0 bases, with 2 bases of the junction left unmatched. This CDR3 comprises 14 residues.

The J gene is TRBJ2-3, the V gene TRBV5-4, with 10 bases that match TRBD1. The V and J ends lost 4 bases and 6 bases, in that order; junction bases with no gene match: 2. The CDR3 has 13 amino acids. The germline gives CDR1 SGHNT, CDR2 YYREEE (reference sequence). The CDR3 nucleotides are TGTGCCAGCAGCCGGACAGGGGGGGATACGCAGTATTTT. Its protein product is CASSRTGGDTQYF.

The J gene is TRBJ2-3, the V gene TRBV27; no firm D call. Between the trimmed V and J ends, which lost 2 bases and 0 bases, there was a span of 9 bases. Per the germline V gene, CDR1 is MNHEY and CDR2 is SMNVEV (reference sequence). The CDR3 loop spans 15 amino acids. CDR3 loop: CASSLLPTSTDTQYF. The CDR3, as DNA: TGTGCCAGCAGTTTACTCCCAACTAGCACAGATACGCAGTATTTT.

This rearrangement joins TRBV5-1 to TRBJ2-7, with TRBD1 matching 7 bases. Germline assignment: CDR1 SGHRS and CDR2 YFSETQ. V lost 0 bases to trimming and J lost 4 bases; unmatched junction nucleotides: 7. CDR3 size: 15 residues. In nucleotides, the CDR3 is TGCGCCAGCAGCTTGGAAGGGGGCAGAGGTTACGAGCAGTACTTC. The encoded protein is CASSLEGGRGYEQYF.

The genes are TRBV28 and TRBJ2-5, with D unresolved. V lost 1 base, J lost 0 bases, and 3 bases lay in between. The CDR3 contains 13 residues. CDR1 and CDR2 from the germline V gene are MDHEN and SYDVKM. CDR3 DNA sequence: TGTGCCAGCAGTTTATCTCACCAAGAGACCCAGTACTTC. As protein: CASSLSHQETQYF.

This CDR3 reads CASSVDPGTVPYEQYF. In DNA, the CDR3 is TGTGCCAGCAGCGTCGACCCGGGGACGGTACCCTACGAGCAGTACTTC. The gene calls are TRBV9 and TRBJ2-7; D may be TRBD1 or TRBD2 (5 bases each). The V and J ends lost 2 bases and 2 bases respectively, with 17 bases between them. The CDR3 loop spans 16 amino acids. CDR1 is SGDLS and CDR2 is YYNGEE in the germline V gene.

The sample holds a few counts of this clone. The genes are TRBV10-2 and TRBJ2-4; 16 bases are shared with TRBD2. Per germline, CDR1 WSHSY and CDR2 SAAADI. V dropped 6 bases and J dropped 7; count of bases not matched to a gene: 3. The CDR3 is 15 residues long. CDR3 protein: CASRGLAGGANIQYF. Written as DNA, the CDR3 is TGCGCCAGCAGGGGACTAGCGGGAGGGGCGAACATTCAGTACTTC.

This clone was detected only once. The chain links TRBV2 to TRBJ2-4, with a tentative D call TRBD2 (6 bases). Trimming pared 7 bases from V and 3 bases from J, leaving 22 bases between. Germline V gene data show CDR1 as SNHLY and CDR2 as FYNNEI. CDR3 length: 17 amino acids. CDR3 region: CASMPPSGEVNKNIQYF. The CDR3 region has the DNA TGTGCCAGCATGCCCCCCTCGGGGGAGGTTAACAAAAACATTCAGTACTTC.

This clone was found once. The rearrangement links TRBV12-5 to TRBJ1-4; no firm D call. V was cut by 5 bases and J by 13 bases, with 14 bases left in between. The CDR3 runs 12 residues. The V gene's germline CDR1 is LGHNT and CDR2 FRNRAP. CDR3 in DNA: TGTGCTAGTGGTCCCAGCGAAGTGGGACTGTTTTTT. This translates into CASGPSEVGLFF. Based on the CDR3 plus reference TRBV12-5 and TRBJ1-4, the full variable domain is DARVTQTPRHKVTEMGQEVTMRCQPILGHNTVFWYRQTMMQGLELLAYFRNRAPLDDSGMPKDRFSAEMPDATLATLKIQPSEPRDSAVYFCASGPSEVGLFFGSGTQLSVL.

This chain connects TRBV7-2 to TRBJ2-5, with TRBD2 as a possible D gene (5 bases). Germline-derived CDR1 and CDR2 are SGHTA and FQGNSA. The CDR3 consists of 14 residues. V was pared by 8 bases and J by 3 bases, with 16 bases between. The CDR3: CASGSKSGKETQYF. The CDR3 DNA is TGTGCCAGCGGATCTAAATCGGGGAAAGAGACCCAGTACTTC.

This clone was observed a single time. V is TRBV11-1 and J is TRBJ1-1; 7 bases map to TRBD1. Germline V lookup: CDR1 SGHAT, CDR2 FQDESV (reference sequence). CDR3 length equals 14 residues. Unmatched junction bases numbered 10, after V lost 4 bases and J lost 8 bases. The CDR3 DNA sequence: TGTGCCAGCAGCTCCGCCCCCAGGGGGGTAGAAGCTTTCTTT. Its translation: CASSSAPRGVEAFF. Full variable domain (missing parts from reference TRBV11-1 and TRBJ1-1): EAEVAQSPRYKITEKSQAVAFWCDPISGHATLYWYRQILGQGPELLVQFQDESVVDDSQLPKDRFSAERLKGVDSTLKIQPAELGDSAMYLCASSSAPRGVEAFFGQGTRLTVV.

The chain recombines TRBV25-1 with TRBJ2-5, with D perhaps matching TRBD2 (6 bases). V lost 1 base and J 0 bases, leaving 12 bases between the germline ends. The CDR3 loop spans 16 amino acids. Looked up from germline, CDR1 is MGHDK and CDR2 is SYGVNS. The CDR3 region has the DNA TGTGCCAGCAGTGAATCCGTTCTAGCGTACCAAGAGACCCAGTACTTC. This sequence encodes CASSESVLAYQETQYF. The whole variable domain, remainder taken from reference TRBV25-1 and TRBJ2-5, is EADIYQTPRYLVIGTGKKITLECSQTMGHDKMYWYQQDPGMELHLIHYSYGVNSTEKGDLSSESTVSRIRTEHFPLTLESARPSHTSQYLCASSESVLAYQETQYFGPGTRLLVL.

This chain joins TRBV29-1 and TRBJ2-4; D possibly matches TRBD1 or TRBD2 (5 bases each). The CDR3 runs to 13 residues. Trimming stripped 3 bases from V and 6 bases from J, with 12 bases between. Germline-derived CDR1 and CDR2 are SQVTM and ANQGSEA. The CDR3 region has the DNA TGCAGCGTTGAGGGGGTTACCACAAACATTCAGTACTTC. Protein sequence: CSVEGVTTNIQYF.

The chain uses TRBV15 and TRBJ2-5; TRBD1 might be the D (6 bases). Germline V gene sequence: CDR1 LNHNV, CDR2 YYDKDF (reference sequence). CDR3 length: 15 amino acids. Between the trimmed V and J ends, which lost 3 bases and 6 bases, there was a span of 17 bases. CDR3 sequence reads: CATSSWDTGLKTQYF. The CDR3 nucleotides read TGTGCCACCAGCAGTTGGGACACGGGGTTGAAGACCCAGTACTTC.

This chain connects TRBV2 to TRBJ2-5; 10 bases map to TRBD1. The V gene's germline CDR1 is SNHLY and CDR2 FYNNEI. Trimming removed 6 bases from V and 5 bases from J; junction bases left unmatched: 6. This CDR3 has 14 amino acids. The CDR3 coding sequence is TGTGCCAGCAGCTTAGAGGGACAGGGGGAGACCCAGTACTTC. Translated: CASSLEGQGETQYF.